One sample yielded the 12 T cell receptor beta chains listed below, sequenced in a study of T cells after yellow fever vaccination. Using its own MiXCR run on the 5' RACE reads, TCRdb lists one record per CDR3 protein. The sample holds 550,000 or so distinct CDR3 sequences, approximately 21% seen once. This sample comprised PBMCs, obtained 15 days after the yellow fever booster vaccination. The source of these receptors is a man under 40 who received the YFV17D yellow fever vaccine.

This sequence joins TRBV5-6 and TRBJ2-3; 9 nucleotides agree with TRBD1. Germline CDR1 SGHDT, CDR2 YYEEEE. V was pared by 4 bases and J by 5 bases, with 8 bases of the junction left unmatched. The CDR3 is 15 residues long. The CDR3 bases are TGTGCCAGCAGCCACAGGGGGCGAGGGGAAGATACGCAGTATTTT. Translating gives CASSHRGRGEDTQYF. Full variable domain (outside the CDR3, taken from reference TRBV5-6 and TRBJ2-3): DAGVTQSPTHLIKTRGQQVTLRCSPKSGHDTVSWYQQALGQGPQFIFQYYEEEERQRGNFPDRFSGHQFPNYSSELNVNALLLGDSALYLCASSHRGRGEDTQYFGPGTRLTVL.

This clonotype was seen more than once but under ten times. The CDR3 nucleotides read TGTGCCACCAGCAGTGGGGGGACCTCGAATGAGCAGTTCTTC. This codes for CATSSGGTSNEQFF. The chain joins TRBV15 to TRBJ2-1; weak D call: TRBD2 (6 bases). V lost 3 bases to trimming and J lost 7 bases, with 13 bases between them. Per the germline V gene, CDR1 is LNHNV and CDR2 is YYDKDF (reference sequence). CDR3 length equals 14 residues.

The chain combines TRBV10-3 with TRBJ2-3; TRBD2 matches at 8 bases. Unmatched junction bases numbered 7, after V lost 7 bases and J lost 1 base. Germline CDR1 and CDR2: ENHRY and SYGVKD. The CDR3 sequence is 15 residues long. The CDR3 bases are TGTGCCATCACCCAGGGGCGGGAGGGCACAGATACGCAGTATTTT. Its translation is CAITQGREGTDTQYF.

The V call is TRBV11-2, the J call TRBJ2-4; maybe TRBD2 (5 bases). V was cut by 0 bases and J by 0 bases, with 15 bases left in between. CDR3 length: 18 residues. From germline, CDR1 is SGHAT and CDR2 FQNNGV. CDR3 amino acids: CASSLDRLATRAKNIQYF. The CDR3 DNA reads TGTGCCAGCAGCTTAGATCGGCTAGCCACCCGAGCCAAAAACATTCAGTACTTC.

This clonotype was seen a handful of times. V usage is TRBV9 and J usage is TRBJ2-7, with D uncertain. With 0 bases removed from V and 4 bases from J, the gap between germline ends came to 17 bases. The CDR3 is 16 residues long. Germline V gives CDR1 SGDLS, CDR2 YYNGEE. The CDR3 here is CASSVGSVEEIYEQYF. The CDR3 DNA reads TGTGCCAGCAGCGTAGGTTCCGTTGAGGAGATTTACGAGCAGTACTTC.

This clonotype was recorded a few times. The chain joins TRBV10-2 to TRBJ2-3, with 10 bases that match TRBD2. The CDR3 is 14 amino acids. Germline V gene data show CDR1 as WSHSY and CDR2 as SAAADI. With V trimmed by 11 bases and J by 6 bases, 11 bases remained unmatched. The CDR3 loop is CAVALAGVSDTQYF. The DNA for the CDR3 is TGCGCCGTGGCGCTAGCGGGAGTAAGTGATACGCAGTATTTT.

This rearrangement joins TRBV7-9 to TRBJ1-2; 9 nucleotides align to TRBD1. Germline V gene data show CDR1 as SEHNR and CDR2 as FQNEAQ (reference sequence). The CDR3 length is 14 residues. V was clipped by 5 bases and J by 7 bases; unmatched bases: 8. The CDR3 bases are TGTGCCAGCAGCCCAACAGGGGGCGCATCTGGCTACACCTTC. This encodes CASSPTGGASGYTF. Together with reference TRBV7-9 and TRBJ1-2, the CDR3 gives the full variable domain: DTGVSQNPRHKITKRGQNVTFRCDPISEHNRLYWYRQTLGQGPEFLTYFQNEAQLEKSRLLSDRFSAERPKGSFSTLEIQRTEQGDSAMYLCASSPTGGASGYTFGSGTRLTVV.

The table lists this clonotype with a few counts. The chain couples TRBV5-1 to TRBJ1-1; TRBD1 might be the D (5 bases). The ends were cut back, 3 bases at V and 0 bases at J, with 9 bases in the middle. Per germline, CDR1 SGHRS and CDR2 YFSETQ. The CDR3 totals 14 residues. The CDR3 loop reads CASSSGHLNTEAFF. CDR3 coding DNA: TGCGCCAGCAGCTCAGGGCACTTGAACACTGAAGCTTTCTTT.

The CDR3 coding sequence is TGTGCCAGCAGCGCGACAGGGACGGAGACCCAGTACTTC. It encodes CASSATGTETQYF. V is TRBV5-6 and J is TRBJ2-5; TRBD1 aligns across 7 bases. Trimming removed 4 bases from V and 5 bases from J; junction bases left unmatched: 5. The CDR3 length is 13 residues. The germline V gene encodes CDR1 SGHDT and CDR2 YYEEEE.

The rearrangement uses TRBV6-1 and TRBJ2-7; no definite D call. The CDR3 totals 13 residues. Trimming took 5 bases from V and 3 from J, leaving 11 bases between them. Germline V gene data show CDR1 as MNHNS and CDR2 as SASEGT. CDR3 sequence reads: CASSPNTNYEQYF. The CDR3 bases are TGTGCCAGCAGTCCGAACACAAACTACGAGCAGTACTTC.

This clonotype was counted a few times. The rearrangement uses TRBV25-1 and TRBJ1-4; D ambiguous. Trimming removed 5 bases at V and 10 bases at J, with 17 bases between. Per germline, CDR1 MGHDK and CDR2 SYGVNS. The CDR3 is 14 amino acids. CDR3 amino acids: CASSQLGGSGKLFF. The CDR3 coding sequence is TGTGCCAGCAGTCAGTTGGGTGGGTCCGGAAAACTGTTTTTT.

This clonotype was seen only a few times. This chain connects TRBV29-1 to TRBJ2-2, with 11 positions matching TRBD1. V gave up 4 bases and J gave up 2 bases; unmatched junction bases: 6. Germline V gives CDR1 SQVTM, CDR2 ANQGSEA. This CDR3 contains 16 residues. CDR3 nucleotides: TGCAGCGTTGGGGGGGACAGGGGGTACAACACCGGGGAGCTGTTTTTT. Its translation is CSVGGDRGYNTGELFF.